This TCR beta chain appears in the sequencing data of a study of shared clonotypes between healthy human individuals. Assay: immunoSEQ multiplex PCR; the TCRdb copy retains only in-frame clones and omits some. Of 2,500,000 or so clones in the sample, 80% to 95% were seen once. J was trimmed by 0 bases and V by 4 bases; bases with no gene match: 11. This CDR3 contains 18 residues. Germline CDR1 and CDR2: MDHEN and SYDVKM. Sequencing was performed on naive CD4+ T cells from PBMCs. Subset specified: CD45RA+ positively selected. This clonotype was obtained from a young man in good health. Some clones in this sample may be carry-over from other donors' samples. J is TRBJ1-3 and V is TRBV28, with 8 bases that match TRBD1. CDR3 sequence: CASSSRDRPFLSGNTIYF. The CDR3 bases are TGTGCCAGCAGTTCCCGGGACAGGCCTTTTCTCTCTGGAAACACCATATATTTT. Using reference TRBV28 and TRBJ1-3 for the parts outside the CDR3, the full variable domain is DVKVTQSSRYLVKRTGEKVFLECVQDMDHENMFWYRQDPGLGLRLIYFSYDVKMKEKGDIPEGYSVSREKKERFSLILESASTNQTSMYLCASSSRDRPFLSGNTIYFGEGSWLTVV.